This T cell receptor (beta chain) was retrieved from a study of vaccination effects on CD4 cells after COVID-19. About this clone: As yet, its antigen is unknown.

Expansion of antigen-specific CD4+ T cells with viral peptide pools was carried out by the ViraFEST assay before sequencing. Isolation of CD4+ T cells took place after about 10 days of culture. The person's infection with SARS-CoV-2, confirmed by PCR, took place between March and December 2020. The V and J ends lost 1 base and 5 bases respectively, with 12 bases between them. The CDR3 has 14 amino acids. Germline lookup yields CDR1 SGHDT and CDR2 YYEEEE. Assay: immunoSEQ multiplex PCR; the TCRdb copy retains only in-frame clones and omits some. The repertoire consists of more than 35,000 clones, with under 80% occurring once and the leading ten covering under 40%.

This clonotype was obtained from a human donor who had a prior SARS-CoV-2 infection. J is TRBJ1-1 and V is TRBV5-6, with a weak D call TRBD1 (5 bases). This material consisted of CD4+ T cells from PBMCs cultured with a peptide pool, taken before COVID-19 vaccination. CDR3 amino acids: CASSLNGGGTEAFF. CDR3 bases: TGTGCCAGCAGCTTGAATGGGGGAGGAACTGAAGCTTTCTTT.